The sequence of this T cell receptor (beta chain) was determined in a study of OX40 agonist ivuxolimab in advanced cancers. Overall study findings and caveats: Some nonresponders likewise displayed low normalized T-cell clonal expansion.

Points on this clone: The antigen remains undetermined.

This CDR3 comprises 18 residues. Germline-derived CDR1 and CDR2 are SEHNR and FQNEAQ (reference sequence). Germline trimming cut 1 base from V and 5 bases from J; bases unmatched to any gene: 12. The method was immunoSEQ multiplex PCR; TCRdb's version includes in-frame clones alone and lacks a portion of them. Of about 94,000 clones detected, roughly 84% appear once; the ten largest clones hold about 0.33%. The sample here was CD4+ or CD8+ T cells sorted from blood, taken in a trial of the OX40 agonist ivuxolimab. The receptor comes from an adult with an advanced solid tumor such as melanoma, head and neck, liver or kidney cancer. This sequence joins TRBV7-9 and TRBJ2-1; 9 nucleotides align to TRBD1. The CDR3: CASSLGEVGTGQHNEQFF. In nucleotides, the CDR3 is TGTGCCAGCAGCTTAGGAGAGGTCGGGACAGGGCAACACAATGAGCAGTTCTTC.